The entry below gives a single T cell receptor beta chain sequence along with its context. This CDR3 has 15 residues. The trim removed 7 bases at V and 4 bases at J, leaving 9 bases unmatched. Germline V gene lookup returns CDR1 SEHNR and CDR2 FQNEAQ (reference sequence). This specimen belongs to a study of blood T cell repertoires in COVID-19. The wider study: The origin of the acute and convalescent COVID-19 samples was the United States, Italy and Spain.

Everyone who took part was roughly 18 to 95 years old, and they came from about two dozen US areas. Participants reported their clinical history, and cohort assignment relied on those reports. Methods used by the authors: Reference gene primer amplification gave estimated nucleated cell counts. The method was immunoSEQ multiplex PCR; TCRdb's version includes in-frame clones alone and lacks a portion of them. V and J calls plus clone size are reproduced from that table; the DNA served to infer D and trimming. The sample comprises about 280,000 clones, roughly 80% of which are singletons, and roughly 5.3% rests with the top ten.

The TCR comes from a man aged 35 to 55 who had been exposed to COVID-19. Material for sequencing was PBMCs or T cells enriched from blood (not recorded which). The genes are TRBV7-9 and TRBJ2-1; 8 positions agree with TRBD2. CDR3 nucleotides: TGTGCCAGCATCCCTCCCGGGAGGGGGTACAATGAGCAGTTCTTC. Its translation: CASIPPGRGYNEQFF.